The following is a TCR beta chain sequence with its context. Its specificity is not known. Profiled with immunoSEQ multiplex PCR; TCRdb holds only in-frame clones, not every one. The table lists more than 65,000 clones, approximately 80% of them singletons. CDR3 size: 11 residues. Germline assignment: CDR1 LGHNT and CDR2 FRNRAP. Trimming cost V 4 bases and J 8 bases, with 5 bases left between them. The source of the sample is a study of OX40 agonist ivuxolimab in advanced cancers. Broader study findings: Among the lowest peripheral clonal expansion occurred in 0.1-3.0 mg/kg partial responders.

The chain carries TRBV12-5 and TRBJ2-2; D gene uncertain. The source of this sequence is an adult with an advanced solid tumor such as melanoma, head and neck, liver or kidney cancer. Sequenced here: CD4+ or CD8+ T cells sorted from blood, sampled in a trial of the OX40 agonist ivuxolimab. The CDR3 spells CASGSVGELFF. The CDR3 DNA sequence: TGTGCTAGTGGTTCAGTTGGGGAGCTGTTTTTT.